The clone carrying this T cell receptor (beta chain) came up a few times. Its antigen is not known. The germline V and J ends were trimmed by 4 bases and 3 bases, with 16 bases remaining between them. The CDR3 loop spans 17 amino acids. Germline CDR1 and CDR2: SEHNR and FQNEAQ (reference sequence). The sample originates from a study of CD8 T cells in ankylosing spondylitis. General study points: A TCR beta motif of 8 or 9 highly homologous variants appeared characteristic of ankylosing spondylitis blood. Researchers report that disease-linked clones proved CD8+ and relatively rare in peripheral blood.

One entry per CDR3 protein, called by TCRdb with MiXCR from the 5' RACE reads. There are a few hundred thousand distinct CDR3 sequences in the sample; about a fifth occur only once, and roughly 16% lies in the top ten. The origin of this receptor is a male donor with ankylosing spondylitis. J is TRBJ2-6 and V is TRBV7-9, with a weak D call TRBD1 (6 bases). The specimen was blood, either unsorted or a sorted T cell fraction (not recorded which). CDR3 nucleotide sequence: TGTGCCAGCAGCTCCGTTGGGGGCGTGAATGGGGCCAACGTCCTGACTTTC. Its translation: CASSSVGGVNGANVLTF. Complete variable domain (other parts from reference TRBV7-9 and TRBJ2-6): DTGVSQNPRHKITKRGQNVTFRCDPISEHNRLYWYRQTLGQGPEFLTYFQNEAQLEKSRLLSDRFSAERPKGSFSTLEIQRTEQGDSAMYLCASSSVGGVNGANVLTFGAGSRLTVL.